The 19 T cell receptor beta chains below all came from one sample that was sequenced in a study of Ad26.COV2.S vaccination and SARS-CoV-2 variants. Some clones are missing from TCRdb's copy, which holds only in-frame ones; the method was immunoSEQ multiplex PCR. The sample gives 350,000 to 400,000 clones, around 85% of which show up once; roughly 3% is in the top ten. Described treatment: roughly 19 received Ad26.COV2.S at low or high dose, single or two shots; several received placebo; per-sample allocation not given. Samples came from day 63 after the first vaccine or placebo injection. Sequenced material: peripheral blood, taken in a trial of Ad26.COV2.S vaccine versus placebo. The source is a person between 18 and 59 years old who received the Ad26.COV2.S COVID-19 vaccine or a placebo.

The chain combines TRBV4-1 with TRBJ1-1, with 7 bases fitting TRBD1. This CDR3 has 13 amino acids. Looked up from germline, CDR1 is MGHRA and CDR2 is YSYEKL. J lost 6 bases, V lost 4 bases, and 5 bases had no gene match. CDR3 DNA: TGCGCCAGCAGCCTGGTACAGGGGTCTGAAGCTTTCTTT. Protein product: CASSLVQGSEAFF.

The chain employs TRBV6-2 or TRBV6-3 and TRBJ2-7; D is uncertain. The germline CDR1 and CDR2 sequences are MNHEY and SVGEGT. V gave up 0 bases and J gave up 5 bases, with 8 bases separating them. CDR3 length equals 13 residues. CDR3 loop: CASSYSIYHEQYF. CDR3 nucleotides: TGTGCCAGCAGTTACTCCATATACCACGAGCAGTACTTC.

The chain has TRBV6-6 and TRBJ2-7; 11 nucleotides line up with TRBD1. Germline values: CDR1 MNHNY, CDR2 SVGAGI (reference sequence). The CDR3 spans 17 residues. V dropped 6 bases and J dropped 0; count of bases not matched to a gene: 10. The CDR3 loop is CASRRSPGTGGSYEQYF. In DNA form, the CDR3 reads TGTGCCAGCAGGCGAAGTCCCGGGACAGGGGGCTCCTACGAGCAGTACTTC.

The genes are TRBV7-6 and TRBJ1-2, with no clear D. V was cut by 5 bases and J by 8 bases, with 15 bases left in between. CDR1 and CDR2 from the germline V gene are SGHVS and FNYEAQ. CDR3 length equals 13 residues. CDR3 in DNA: TGTGCCAGCAGCCCCCTCGGACTATGGGGCTACACCTTC. Translated: CASSPLGLWGYTF.

V is TRBV18 and J is TRBJ2-1; the D gene could be TRBD1 or TRBD2 (5 bases each). V was clipped by 4 bases and J by 8 bases, with 15 bases between them. This CDR3 region has 14 residues. The germline gives CDR1 KGHSH, CDR2 LQKENI. In DNA form, the CDR3 reads TGTGCCAGCTCACTTTGGGACCGGCCCGATGAGCAGTTCTTC. Translated, it gives CASSLWDRPDEQFF.

The chain carries TRBV4-1 and TRBJ1-3; D unclear. V shed 1 base and J shed 0 bases, with 10 bases lying between them. This CDR3 has 16 amino acids. The V gene's germline CDR1 is MGHRA and CDR2 YSYEKL. The CDR3 region has the DNA TGCGCCAGCAGCCAAGGGGCAGCTTACTCTGGAAACACCATATATTTT. Protein product: CASSQGAAYSGNTIYF.

The chain combines TRBV6-1 with TRBJ2-1; 15 bases align to TRBD2. Germline assignment: CDR1 MNHNS and CDR2 SASEGT. CDR3 length: 17 amino acids. V lost 4 bases and J lost 7; bases outside the gene matches: 8. CDR3 coding DNA: TGTGCCAGCAGTGCCCGGACTAGCGGGGGGGCAGGGAATGAGCAGTTCTTC. It yields the protein CASSARTSGGAGNEQFF.

This chain connects TRBV11-2 to TRBJ1-6, with 12 bases aligning to TRBD1. The trim removed 3 bases at V and 9 bases at J, leaving 3 bases unmatched. This CDR3 is built from 15 residues. Looked up from germline, CDR1 is SGHAT and CDR2 is FQNNGV. The CDR3 loop reads CASSFLGQGASPLHF. The CDR3 region has the DNA TGTGCCAGCAGCTTTCTGGGACAGGGGGCTTCACCCCTCCACTTT.

This rearrangement joins TRBV19 to TRBJ1-5; D perhaps matches TRBD1 (6 bases). Trimming removed 3 bases at V and 7 bases at J, with 13 bases between. This CDR3 is 14 amino acids long. From germline, CDR1 is LNHDA and CDR2 SQIVND (reference sequence). The DNA of the CDR3 is TGTGCCAGTAGTATTTTTGGGGGCGGGCAGCCCCAGCATTTT. As protein: CASSIFGGGQPQHF.

Here the CDR3 DNA reads TGTGCCAGTAGTAAGGGGCAGGGGGCGACCTCTGGCTACACCTTC. Its protein product is CASSKGQGATSGYTF. This chain joins TRBV19 and TRBJ1-2, with TRBD1 matching over 8 bases. Germline trimming cut 4 bases from V and 7 bases from J; bases unmatched to any gene: 11. Germline V gene data show CDR1 as LNHDA and CDR2 as SQIVND (reference sequence). The CDR3 has 15 amino acids. Together with reference TRBV19 and TRBJ1-2, the CDR3 gives the full variable domain: DGGITQSPKYLFRKEGQNVTLSCEQNLNHDAMYWYRQDPGQGLRLIYYSQIVNDFQKGDIAEGYSVSREKKESFPLTVTSAQKNPTAFYLCASSKGQGATSGYTFGSGTRLTVV.

This chain joins TRBV11-2 and TRBJ2-1, with D perhaps TRBD2 (5 bases). This CDR3 has 14 amino acids. V gave up 1 base and J gave up 12 bases, with 16 bases separating them. Germline CDR1 and CDR2: SGHAT and FQNNGV. The CDR3 DNA follows: TGTGCCAGCAGCTTAGGTTCAACTCCAGAGGGGCAGTTCTTC. It translates to CASSLGSTPEGQFF.

This clone was observed a few times. The chain joins TRBV6-1 to TRBJ1-2; possible D gene TRBD1, 5 bases. V lost 1 base and J 4 bases, leaving 13 bases between the germline ends. The CDR3 has 15 amino acids. Germline CDR1 is MNHNS and CDR2 is SASEGT. The CDR3 nucleotides are TGTGCCAGCAGTGAAGACCTCGCCAGGGCCTATGGCTACACCTTC. This encodes CASSEDLARAYGYTF.

The V call is TRBV7-6, the J call TRBJ2-6, with 8 bases aligning to TRBD2. The CDR3 contains 22 residues. Per the germline V gene, CDR1 is SGHVS and CDR2 is FNYEAQ. V trimming: 1 base; J trimming: 1 base; junction bases outside the gene matches: 18. CDR3 loop: CASSLVFRGGSGTVSGANVLTF. In nucleotides, the CDR3 is TGTGCCAGCAGCTTAGTCTTCCGGGGAGGTAGCGGGACCGTATCTGGGGCCAACGTCCTGACTTTC.

The chain combines TRBV6-5 with TRBJ2-3; TRBD1 is a possible D gene (6 bases). With 6 bases removed from V and 7 bases from J, the gap between germline ends came to 11 bases. Germline loops: CDR1 MNHEY, CDR2 SVGAGI. The CDR3 loop spans 12 amino acids. The CDR3 is CASRGGGNTQYF. CDR3 nucleotide sequence: TGTGCCAGCAGAGGGGGTGGAAATACGCAGTATTTT.

The chain employs TRBV5-1 and TRBJ2-7, with 11 bases fitting TRBD1. CDR3 length: 15 amino acids. After removal of 3 bases from V and 3 bases from J, the junction contained 5 bases not matched to a gene. Germline-derived CDR1 and CDR2 are SGHRS and YFSETQ. The CDR3, as DNA: TGCGCCAGCAGCTACCTCGGGACAGGGGGCTACGAGCAGTACTTC. This encodes CASSYLGTGGYEQYF.

This CDR3 is CASSLGQGVTGELFF. In nucleotides, the CDR3 is TGTGCCAGCAGCCTGGGACAGGGAGTCACCGGGGAGCTGTTTTTT. This chain uses TRBV7-9 with TRBJ2-2; 9 bases are shared with TRBD1. Looked up from germline, CDR1 is SEHNR and CDR2 is FQNEAQ (reference sequence). V gave up 5 bases and J gave up 4 bases; unmatched junction bases: 5. The CDR3 contains 15 residues.

Of note for this clone: Other DNA variants within this sample encode the same CDR3. The chain has TRBV4-1 and TRBJ2-3; 13 nucleotides match TRBD2. With V trimmed by 2 bases and J by 3 bases, 2 bases remained unmatched. The CDR3 is made up of 16 amino acids. CDR1 is MGHRA and CDR2 is YSYEKL in the germline V gene. CDR3 in amino acids: CASSQRTSGGTDTQYF. Written as DNA, the CDR3 is TGCGCCAGCAGCCAACGGACTAGCGGGGGAACAGATACGCAGTATTTT.

This chain links TRBV6-5 with TRBJ1-1; weak D call: TRBD1 (5 bases). The CDR3 spans 13 residues. V lost 2 bases to trimming and J lost 11 bases, with 15 bases between them. Per germline, CDR1 MNHEY and CDR2 SVGAGI. The CDR3 DNA is TGTGCCAGCAGTTACGAGGGGCATAGTGAGGCTTTCTTT. Translating gives CASSYEGHSEAFF.

The chain links TRBV24-1 to TRBJ2-5; D is ambiguous. The CDR3 loop spans 14 amino acids. Trimming cost V 7 bases and J 0 bases, with 11 bases left between them. Germline CDR1 KGHDR, CDR2 SFDVKD. The CDR3 is CATSLGGNQETQYF. CDR3 sequence (DNA): TGTGCCACCAGCCTCGGTGGGAACCAAGAGACCCAGTACTTC.